These 5 T cell receptor beta chains were sequenced from one sample in a study of graft-versus-host responses after intestinal transplantation (dated by TCRdb to about 2021). Library preparation used the immunoSEQ multiplex PCR assay. TCRdb obtained this table from immuneACCESS and retained in-frame rearrangements with V and J assigned. These tables miss some clones; where compared with another copy, unresolved V genes account for less than half of the shortfall, and the remainder is unexplained. This sample is represented by some 77,000 clones; 92% of them were singletons. About 0.63% of the sample is held by the ten biggest clonotypes. Source: PBMCs, taken 98 days after intestinal transplantation. These receptors originate from a human patient who received an intestinal transplant, so some T cells may come from the graft donor.

The J gene is TRBJ2-1, the V gene TRBV5-4; TRBD2 aligns across 7 bases. Germline V lookup: CDR1 SGHNT, CDR2 YYREEE (reference sequence). The length of the CDR3 is 16 residues. Trimming cost V 4 bases and J 7 bases; bases outside gene matches: 14. The CDR3 DNA reads as TGTGCCAGCAGCGCAGCGGAGCGGGGAGTAGGGAATGAGCAGTTCTTC. As protein: CASSAAERGVGNEQFF.

V gene TRBV7-6 combines with J gene TRBJ2-3; 12 bases are a match to TRBD2. This CDR3 has 16 amino acids. Germline CDR1 reads SGHVS; CDR2 reads FNYEAQ. V trimming: 8 bases; J trimming: 2 bases; junction bases outside the gene matches: 8. The CDR3 is CASGGLAGTYTDTQYF. The CDR3 DNA is TGTGCCAGCGGCGGACTAGCGGGGACCTACACAGATACGCAGTATTTT.

The rearrangement links TRBV5-4 to TRBJ2-1; the match to TRBD2 covers 14 bases. The CDR3 consists of 19 residues. Per the germline V gene, CDR1 is SGHNT and CDR2 is YYREEE (reference sequence). Trimming removed 0 bases from V and 0 bases from J; junction bases left unmatched: 5. CDR3: CASSLGTSGRTASYNEQFF. CDR3 in DNA: TGTGCCAGCAGCTTGGGGACTAGCGGGAGGACCGCCTCCTACAATGAGCAGTTCTTC. Full variable domain (missing parts from reference TRBV5-4 and TRBJ2-1): ETGVTQSPTHLIKTRGQQVTLRCSSQSGHNTVSWYQQALGQGPQFIFQYYREEENGRGNFPPRFSGLQFPNYSSELNVNALELDDSALYLCASSLGTSGRTASYNEQFFGPGTRLTVL.

The J gene is TRBJ2-6, the V gene TRBV5-1; TRBD2 might be the D (6 bases). The CDR3 runs 19 residues. Deletions cut 5 bases from V and 0 bases from J, with 21 bases between. Per germline, CDR1 SGHRS and CDR2 YFSETQ. CDR3 coding DNA: TGCGCCAGCAGTAGAAACTGGAGGGACGGACTCTCTGGGGCCAACGTCCTGACTTTC. Translating gives CASSRNWRDGLSGANVLTF. The variable domain in full, completed from reference TRBV5-1 and TRBJ2-6, reads KAGVTQTPRYLIKTRGQQVTLSCSPISGHRSVSWYQQTPGQGLQFLFEYFSETQRNKGNFPGRFSGRQFSNSRSEMNVSTLELGDSALYLCASSRNWRDGLSGANVLTFGAGSRLTVL.

The chain has TRBV19 and TRBJ1-2; 8 nucleotides line up with TRBD1. Per germline, CDR1 LNHDA and CDR2 SQIVND (reference sequence). The CDR3 consists of 14 residues. V was clipped by 6 bases and J by 0 bases; unmatched bases: 3. Here the CDR3 DNA reads TGTGCCAGTAGAGGGGACAGGTCTAACTATGGCTACACCTTC. Residues: CASRGDRSNYGYTF.